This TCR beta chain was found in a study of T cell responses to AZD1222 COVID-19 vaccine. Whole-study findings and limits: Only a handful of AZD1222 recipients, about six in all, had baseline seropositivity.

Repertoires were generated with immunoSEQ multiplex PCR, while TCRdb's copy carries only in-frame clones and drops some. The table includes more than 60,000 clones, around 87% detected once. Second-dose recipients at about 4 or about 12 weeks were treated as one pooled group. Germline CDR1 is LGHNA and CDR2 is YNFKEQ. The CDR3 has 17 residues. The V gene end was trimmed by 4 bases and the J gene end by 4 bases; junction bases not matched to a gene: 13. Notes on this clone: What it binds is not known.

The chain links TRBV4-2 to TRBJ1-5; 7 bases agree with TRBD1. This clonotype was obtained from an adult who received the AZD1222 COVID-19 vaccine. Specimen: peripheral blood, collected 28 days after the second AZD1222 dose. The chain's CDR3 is CASSPRGGQLLNQPQHF. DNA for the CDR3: TGTGCCAGCAGCCCCAGGGGGGGACAGCTTTTAAATCAGCCCCAGCATTTT.